The 21 T cell receptor beta chains listed next were all sequenced from one sample in a study of blood T cell repertoires in COVID-19. Produced via immunoSEQ multiplex PCR; TCRdb's table is partial and in-frame only. The repertoire consists of some 120,000 clones, with more than 75% occurring once and the leading ten covering over 3.5%. What was sequenced was peripheral blood. These receptors originate from a man aged 45-60 years with active COVID-19.

V is TRBV12-3 or TRBV12-4 and J is TRBJ1-2, with a tentative D call TRBD1 (5 bases). The CDR3 spans 12 residues. Trimming cost V 6 bases and J 8 bases, with 13 bases left between them. CDR3 protein: CASRGLSGGYTF. CDR3 DNA sequence: TGTGCCAGCAGGGGACTCTCGGGGGGCTACACCTTC.

The CDR3 here is CASSVSSGGAISQETQYF. CDR3 in DNA: TGTGCCAGCAGCGTATCTAGCGGGGGGGCTATCTCCCAAGAGACCCAGTACTTC. The chain carries TRBV9 and TRBJ2-5, with TRBD2 matching over 12 bases. There are 18 residues in the CDR3. The ends lost 1 base at V and 1 base at J; junction bases unmatched: 8. Germline CDR1 SGDLS, CDR2 YYNGEE.

Regarding this clone: One end of the junction fails to match germline, which may point to a read error. The chain employs TRBV11-2 and TRBJ2-3, with D possibly matching TRBD2 (7 bases). Germline V gives CDR1 SGHAT, CDR2 FQNNGV. The CDR3 runs to 14 residues. The CDR3 reads CASSLRGGLQVVEF. Written as DNA, the CDR3 is TGTGCCAGCAGCTTAAGGGGGGGACTCCAGGTCGTCGAGTTT.

This rearrangement joins TRBV11-3 to TRBJ2-1; a weak D match, TRBD2 (6 bases). With 5 bases removed from V and 0 bases from J, the gap between germline ends came to 17 bases. The CDR3 covers 17 residues. Germline CDR1 is SGHNT and CDR2 is YENEEA. The CDR3 region has the DNA TGTGCCAGCAGCAAGGGCTATATGGGACTCTCCTACAATGAGCAGTTCTTC. This codes for CASSKGYMGLSYNEQFF.

The chain uses TRBV6-5 and TRBJ1-6, with 9 bases fitting TRBD1. From germline, CDR1 is MNHEY and CDR2 SVGAGI. The CDR3 sequence is 16 residues long. With 2 bases clipped from V and 9 bases from J, the junction kept 8 bases outside the gene matches. This chain's CDR3 is CASSYGTGFSSSPLHF. The CDR3, as DNA: TGTGCCAGCAGTTACGGGACAGGGTTTAGTAGTTCACCCCTCCACTTT.

The chain carries TRBV2 and TRBJ1-2; 10 nucleotides agree with TRBD1. V was clipped by 6 bases and J by 6 bases; unmatched bases: 7. CDR1 is SNHLY, CDR2 FYNNEI, per germline. The CDR3 contains 14 residues. DNA of the CDR3: TGTGCCAGCAGAACGGGACAGGGGTCGAATGGCTACACCTTC. This encodes CASRTGQGSNGYTF. The variable domain in full, with the rest retrieved from reference TRBV2 and TRBJ1-2, is EPEVTQTPSHQVTQMGQEVILRCVPISNHLYFYWYRQILGQKVEFLVSFYNNEISEKSEIFDDQFSVERPDGSNFTLKIRSTKLEDSAMYFCASRTGQGSNGYTFGSGTRLTVV.

The chain combines TRBV19 with TRBJ2-1, with TRBD2 matching over 12 bases. This CDR3 region has 16 residues. CDR1 is LNHDA and CDR2 is SQIVND in the germline V gene (reference sequence). J gave up 1 base and V 4 bases, and 2 bases lay outside the gene matches. DNA for the CDR3: TGTGCCAGTAGTACCCTAGCGGGAGGGTCCTACAATGAGCAGTTCTTC. Its translation is CASSTLAGGSYNEQFF.

The V and J genes are TRBV2 and TRBJ1-1; D is perhaps TRBD1 (5 bases). V was pared by 6 bases and J by 0 bases, with 8 bases between. Germline CDR1 and CDR2: SNHLY and FYNNEI. The CDR3 has 13 amino acids. CDR3 sequence: CASSDRLNTEAFF. DNA for the CDR3: TGTGCCAGCAGCGACAGATTGAACACTGAAGCTTTCTTT.

The rearrangement joins TRBV7-9 to TRBJ1-5, with unresolved D. Germline V CDR1 and CDR2: SEHNR, FQNEAQ (reference sequence). Trimming took 2 bases from V and 4 from J, leaving 3 bases between them. This CDR3 comprises 12 residues. This CDR3 is CASSLPNQPQHF. CDR3 bases: TGTGCCAGCAGCTTACCAAATCAGCCCCAGCATTTT.

The chain uses TRBV5-1 and TRBJ2-3, with D possibly being TRBD1 (6 bases). This CDR3 contains 18 residues. Trimming removed 2 bases from V and 5 bases from J, with 24 bases in between. Germline V CDR1 and CDR2: SGHRS, YFSETQ. The CDR3 protein is CASSLNPGTYEVGDTQYF. The CDR3 coding sequence is TGCGCCAGCAGCTTAAACCCCGGGACATATGAGGTGGGAGATACGCAGTATTTT.

This chain uses TRBV27 with TRBJ1-4; the D is unclear. Per the germline V gene, CDR1 is MNHEY and CDR2 is SMNVEV (reference sequence). V dropped 0 bases and J dropped 0 bases, with 5 bases sitting between them. The CDR3 totals 15 residues. In DNA form, the CDR3 reads TGTGCCAGCAGTTTATCGAGTGCAACTAATGAAAAACTGTTTTTT. Residues: CASSLSSATNEKLFF. Drawing the rest from reference TRBV27 and TRBJ1-4, the complete variable domain is EAQVTQNPRYLITVTGKKLTVTCSQNMNHEYMSWYRQDPGLGLRQIYYSMNVEVTDKGDVPEGYKVSRKEKRNFPLILESPSPNQTSLYFCASSLSSATNEKLFFGSGTQLSVL.

This rearrangement joins TRBV3-1 (or the pseudogene TRBV3-2) to TRBJ2-3; D is uncertain. Per the germline V gene, CDR1 is LGHDT and CDR2 is YNNKEL (reference sequence). V was shortened by 5 bases and J by 5 bases, with 17 bases between the two germline ends. This CDR3 has 15 amino acids. Here the CDR3 reads CASSSPQGERDTQYF. CDR3 DNA: TGTGCCAGCAGCTCCCCCCAAGGAGAACGAGATACGCAGTATTTT.

V and J are TRBV2 and TRBJ2-7; a possible D gene is TRBD2 (5 bases). The germline V gene encodes CDR1 SNHLY and CDR2 FYNNEI. The CDR3 is 12 residues long. V dropped 4 bases and J dropped 2 bases, with 6 bases sitting between them. The CDR3 loop is CASSGTAYEQYF. CDR3 nucleotides: TGTGCCAGCAGTGGGACTGCCTACGAGCAGTACTTC. Together with reference TRBV2 and TRBJ2-7, the CDR3 gives the full variable domain: EPEVTQTPSHQVTQMGQEVILRCVPISNHLYFYWYRQILGQKVEFLVSFYNNEISEKSEIFDDQFSVERPDGSNFTLKIRSTKLEDSAMYFCASSGTAYEQYFGPGTRLTVT.

The chain carries TRBV29-1 and TRBJ2-1; no firm D call. V dropped 4 bases and J dropped 7 bases, with 8 bases sitting between them. This CDR3 has 11 residues. The germline V gene has CDR1 SQVTM and CDR2 ANQGSEA. CDR3 bases: TGCAGCGTTGTCCTGTTAAATGAGCAGTTCTTC. Translation: CSVVLLNEQFF.

The chain joins TRBV29-1 to TRBJ2-7; TRBD2 agrees at 11 bases. CDR3 length: 17 amino acids. J gave up 6 bases and V 1 base, and 14 bases lay outside the gene matches. Looked up from germline, CDR1 is SQVTM and CDR2 is ANQGSEA. The CDR3 reads CSVEAPFSTSGSIEQYV. CDR3 bases: TGCAGCGTTGAAGCTCCCTTTTCTACTAGCGGGAGTATCGAGCAGTACGTC.

The chain is built from TRBV27 and TRBJ1-1; TRBD1 aligns across 8 bases. The CDR3 is 16 residues long. The germline V gene has CDR1 MNHEY and CDR2 SMNVEV (reference sequence). V gave up 1 base and J gave up 0 bases; unmatched junction bases: 4. The CDR3 reads CASSLWPGGMNTEAFF. CDR3 DNA sequence: TGTGCCAGCAGTTTATGGCCAGGGGGCATGAACACTGAAGCTTTCTTT.

This clone showed up just once. This chain joins TRBV14 and TRBJ1-3; weak D call: TRBD1 (5 bases). The V and J ends lost 3 bases and 4 bases respectively, with 16 bases between them. The germline gives CDR1 SGHDN, CDR2 FVKESK. This CDR3 spans 16 amino acids. CDR3 protein: CASSHLPGAGGNTIYF. CDR3 bases: TGTGCCAGCAGCCACTTACCCGGCGCAGGGGGAAACACCATATATTTT.

The chain carries TRBV6-1 and TRBJ1-6; tentative D call: TRBD1 (5 bases). The CDR3 is 16 amino acids. V was trimmed by 0 bases and J by 4 bases, leaving 10 bases between them. CDR1 and CDR2 from the germline V gene are MNHNS and SASEGT. CDR3 amino acids: CASSEALTVYNSPLHF. CDR3 DNA sequence: TGTGCCAGCAGTGAAGCGCTGACAGTGTATAATTCACCCCTCCACTTT.

This chain links TRBV27 with TRBJ2-3, with D maybe TRBD2 (5 bases). CDR3 size: 16 residues. Trimming cost V 2 bases and J 1 base, with 13 bases left between them. Germline CDR1 is MNHEY and CDR2 is SMNVEV (reference sequence). The CDR3, as DNA: TGTGCCAGCAGTTTAGGTCGAGGGCGGGGCACAGATACGCAGTATTTT. Amino acids: CASSLGRGRGTDTQYF.

This clone was observed a single time. This chain uses TRBV15 with TRBJ2-1; 8 positions agree with TRBD1. The CDR3 loop spans 15 amino acids. V shed 6 bases and J 1 base; nucleotides not matched to a gene: 5. Germline V gene data show CDR1 as LNHNV and CDR2 as YYDKDF (reference sequence). Written as DNA, the CDR3 is TGTGCCACCAGTAGGGACAGGTTGTCCTACAATGAGCAGTTCTTC. This encodes CATSRDRLSYNEQFF.

V usage is TRBV6-6 and J usage is TRBJ2-2; 7 bases are a match to TRBD2. The CDR3 covers 17 residues. Trimming cost V 5 bases and J 4 bases; bases outside gene matches: 13. Germline CDR1 is MNHNY and CDR2 is SVGAGI (reference sequence). The CDR3 protein is CASSHGRGSGTTGELFF. The CDR3 nucleotides read TGTGCCAGCAGTCACGGCAGAGGGAGCGGGACCACCGGGGAGCTGTTTTTT.